These 16 T cell receptor beta chains came from one sample sequenced in a study of cytomegalovirus exposure and HLA in healthy donors. With 60 Vbeta and 13 Jbeta primers, the PCR was carried out. Produced via immunoSEQ multiplex PCR; TCRdb's table is partial and in-frame only. The sample carries 100,000 or so clones, around two thirds recorded once. The sample was PBMCs. The receptors shown here come from a man between 50 and 59 years old in good health and CMV-seropositive.

The chain employs TRBV19 and TRBJ1-5; TRBD1 agrees at 7 bases. Germline values: CDR1 LNHDA, CDR2 SQIVND (reference sequence). V trimming: 2 bases; J trimming: 6 bases; junction bases outside the gene matches: 10. CDR3 length equals 16 residues. The CDR3 coding sequence is TGTGCCAGTAGTATATTAGACGAGGGGGCTGGTCAGCCCCAGCATTTT. As protein: CASSILDEGAGQPQHF.

This clone is a singleton in its sample. V and J are TRBV7-2 and TRBJ1-3; 7 bases fit TRBD1. Losses at the gene ends were 6 bases for V and 3 bases for J; bases not matched to a gene: 11. Looked up from germline, CDR1 is SGHTA and CDR2 is FQGNSA. This CDR3 is built from 16 residues. The CDR3 is CASRPTGQPDGNTIYF. In nucleotides, the CDR3 is TGTGCCAGCAGACCGACGGGACAGCCAGATGGAAACACCATATATTTT.

The J gene is TRBJ2-1, the V gene TRBV19, with D possibly TRBD1 on 6 matching bases. The CDR3 is 11 residues long. Germline V gene sequence: CDR1 LNHDA, CDR2 SQIVND (reference sequence). Trimming removed 9 bases at V and 9 bases at J, with 12 bases between. CDR3 nucleotide sequence: TGTGCCAGCGATACAGGGTTTGAGCAGTTCTTC. This encodes CASDTGFEQFF.

The chain couples TRBV27 to TRBJ1-5; D not certain. Germline V gives CDR1 MNHEY, CDR2 SMNVEV (reference sequence). This CDR3 has 13 amino acids. V was cut by 0 bases and J by 6 bases, with 6 bases left in between. DNA for the CDR3: TGTGCCAGCAGTTTATCGGTCAGTCAGCCCCAGCATTTT. Its translation: CASSLSVSQPQHF.

The chain couples TRBV2 to TRBJ2-2, with 7 positions matching TRBD1. CDR1 and CDR2 from the germline V gene are SNHLY and FYNNEI. CDR3 size: 14 residues. V was clipped by 6 bases and J by 9 bases; unmatched bases: 10. The CDR3 DNA reads as TGTGCCAGCAGGGTGACAGGGACGGCCCGGGAGCTGTTTTTT. Protein: CASRVTGTARELFF.

The chain has TRBV6-1 and TRBJ1-1, with 7 bases aligning to TRBD1. Trimming at V came to 5 bases and at J to 4 bases, leaving 4 bases not matched to a gene. Per germline, CDR1 MNHNS and CDR2 SASEGT. The CDR3 runs to 13 residues. The CDR3 sequence: CASSRQGGTEAFF. As DNA, the CDR3 is TGTGCCAGCAGTAGACAGGGTGGCACTGAAGCTTTCTTT.

The chain employs TRBV7-3 and TRBJ1-6; D is possibly TRBD1 (5 bases). Germline V gene sequence: CDR1 SGHTA, CDR2 FQGTGA. This CDR3 has 13 amino acids. V dropped 1 base and J dropped 7 bases, with 5 bases sitting between them. The CDR3 loop is CASSLNRNSPLHF. As DNA, the CDR3 is TGTGCCAGCAGCTTAAACAGGAATTCACCCCTCCACTTT.

CDR3 in amino acids: CASSTTQGYGEKLFF. The CDR3 nucleotides are TGTGCCAGCAGCACGACTCAGGGTTATGGGGAAAAACTGTTTTTT. V usage is TRBV11-2 and J usage is TRBJ1-4; perhaps TRBD1 as D (5 bases). Trimming removed 5 bases from V and 8 bases from J, with 18 bases in between. There are 15 residues in the CDR3. The germline CDR1 and CDR2 sequences are SGHAT and FQNNGV.

CDR3 amino acids: CASRLTGDNEQFF. The CDR3 nucleotides read TGTGCCAGTAGGCTGACAGGGGACAATGAGCAGTTCTTC. This chain joins TRBV19 and TRBJ2-1; 8 bases map to TRBD1. V trimming: 6 bases; J trimming: 5 bases; junction bases outside the gene matches: 3. Germline loops: CDR1 LNHDA, CDR2 SQIVND (reference sequence). CDR3 size: 13 residues.

This chain joins TRBV18 and TRBJ1-1, with TRBD1 identical over 7 bases. J lost 2 bases, V lost 4 bases, and 4 bases had no gene match. This CDR3 contains 14 residues. Germline CDR1 and CDR2: KGHSH and LQKENI. CDR3 DNA: TGTGCCAGCTCACTCGGACAGGCAAACACTGAAGCTTTCTTT. Protein sequence: CASSLGQANTEAFF.

This rearrangement joins TRBV18 to TRBJ1-1; D unresolved. V lost 0 bases to trimming and J lost 2 bases, with 13 bases between them. The CDR3 runs to 16 residues. Germline lookup yields CDR1 KGHSH and CDR2 LQKENI. The CDR3 is CASSPPGNGGNTEAFF. The CDR3 nucleotides are TGTGCCAGCTCACCACCTGGAAACGGAGGAAACACTGAAGCTTTCTTT.

The rearrangement uses TRBV5-1 and TRBJ1-2, with 8 bases aligning to TRBD1. The CDR3 totals 13 residues. J was trimmed by 8 bases and V by 4 bases; bases with no gene match: 7. From germline, CDR1 is SGHRS and CDR2 YFSETQ. The CDR3 nucleotides read TGCGCCAGCAGCCCGGACAGGGCCAGGGGCTACACCTTC. Its protein product is CASSPDRARGYTF.

The chain couples TRBV5-1 to TRBJ2-5; 11 bases are shared with TRBD2. This CDR3 has 16 residues. Trimming took 0 bases from V and 7 from J; bases not matched to a gene: 8. CDR1 is SGHRS, CDR2 YFSETQ, per germline. The CDR3: CASSLELTSGIGTQYF. The CDR3 DNA reads TGCGCCAGCAGCTTGGAACTGACTAGCGGGATAGGGACCCAGTACTTC. The full variable domain, in which reference TRBV5-1 and TRBJ2-5 provide the parts outside the CDR3, is KAGVTQTPRYLIKTRGQQVTLSCSPISGHRSVSWYQQTPGQGLQFLFEYFSETQRNKGNFPGRFSGRQFSNSRSEMNVSTLELGDSALYLCASSLELTSGIGTQYFGPGTRLLVL.

The gene calls are TRBV18 and TRBJ2-7, with 15 bases lining up with TRBD2. The J segment lost 4 bases and the V segment lost 2 bases, leaving 9 bases of the junction unmatched. This CDR3 region has 18 residues. Looked up from germline, CDR1 is KGHSH and CDR2 is LQKENI. CDR3 in DNA: TGTGCCAGCTCACCAAGGACTAGCGGGGGGGCCGAATCATACGAGCAGTACTTC. It yields the protein CASSPRTSGGAESYEQYF.

The chain joins TRBV6-5 to TRBJ2-1; TRBD2 matches at 7 bases. The CDR3 is 15 residues long. Trimming removed 4 bases from V and 7 bases from J; junction bases left unmatched: 10. CDR1 is MNHEY, CDR2 SVGAGI, per germline. CDR3 DNA: TGTGCCAGCAGTTCTACGGGAGGCCGGGGGAATGAGCAGTTCTTC. Translating gives CASSSTGGRGNEQFF.

The chain combines TRBV5-4 with TRBJ1-2; D ambiguous. The CDR3 covers 12 residues. Germline V gene data show CDR1 as SGHNT and CDR2 as YYREEE (reference sequence). V was cut by 4 bases and J by 4 bases, with 8 bases left in between. The chain's CDR3 is CASSRDSYGYTF. The CDR3 nucleotides are TGTGCCAGCAGCAGAGATTCCTATGGCTACACCTTC.